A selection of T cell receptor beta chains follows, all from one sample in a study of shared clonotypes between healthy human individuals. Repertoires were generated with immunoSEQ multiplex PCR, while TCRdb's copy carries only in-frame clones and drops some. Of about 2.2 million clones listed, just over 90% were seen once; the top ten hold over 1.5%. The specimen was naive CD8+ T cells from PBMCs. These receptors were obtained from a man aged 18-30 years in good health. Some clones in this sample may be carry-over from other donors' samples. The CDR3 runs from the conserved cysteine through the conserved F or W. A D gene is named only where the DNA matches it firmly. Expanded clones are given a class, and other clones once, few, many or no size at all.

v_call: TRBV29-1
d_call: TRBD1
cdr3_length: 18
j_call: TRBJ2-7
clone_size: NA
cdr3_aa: CSVDINSPLDRGHYEQYF
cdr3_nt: TGCAGCGTTGATATAAATAGCCCCCTCGACAGGGGGCACTACGAGCAGTACTTC

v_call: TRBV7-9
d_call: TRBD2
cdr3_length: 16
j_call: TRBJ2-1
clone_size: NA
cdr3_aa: CASSASSGTRYNEQFF
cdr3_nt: TGTGCCAGCAGCGCATCTAGCGGGACGAGATACAATGAGCAGTTCTTC

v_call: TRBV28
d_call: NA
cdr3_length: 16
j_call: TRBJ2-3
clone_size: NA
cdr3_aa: CASTPGVAGYTDTQYF
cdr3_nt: TGTGCCAGCACTCCGGGAGTGGCGGGCTACACAGATACGCAGTATTTT

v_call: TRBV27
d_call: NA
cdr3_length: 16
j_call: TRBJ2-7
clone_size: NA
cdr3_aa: CASSLSARNYSYEQYF
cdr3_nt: TGTGCCAGCAGTTTATCCGCCAGGAACTACTCCTACGAGCAGTACTTC

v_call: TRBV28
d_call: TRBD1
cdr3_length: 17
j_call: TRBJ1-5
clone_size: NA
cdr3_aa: CASSLGTGNWINPPQHF
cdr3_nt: TGTGCCAGCAGTCTCGGGACAGGGAATTGGATTAATCCGCCCCAGCATTTT

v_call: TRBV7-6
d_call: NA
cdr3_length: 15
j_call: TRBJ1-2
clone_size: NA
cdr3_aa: CASSLSLAGVHGYTF
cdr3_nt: TGTGCCAGCAGCTTAAGTTTAGCCGGGGTCCATGGCTACACCTTC

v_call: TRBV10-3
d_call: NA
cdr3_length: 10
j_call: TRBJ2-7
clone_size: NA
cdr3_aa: CAIGGTEQYF
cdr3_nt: TGTGCCATCGGGGGCACCGAGCAGTACTTC

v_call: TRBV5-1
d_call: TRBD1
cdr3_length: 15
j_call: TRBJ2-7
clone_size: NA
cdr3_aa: CASSGGQGSGDEQYF
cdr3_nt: TGCGCCAGCAGCGGAGGACAGGGTTCAGGCGACGAGCAGTACTTC

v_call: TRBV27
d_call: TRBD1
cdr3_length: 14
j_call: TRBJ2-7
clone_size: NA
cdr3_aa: CASRQGGWTYEQYF
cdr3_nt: TGTGCCAGCAGACAAGGGGGCTGGACCTACGAGCAGTACTTC

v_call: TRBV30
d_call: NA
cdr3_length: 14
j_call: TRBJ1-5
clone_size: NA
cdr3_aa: CAWSGGSSNQPQHF
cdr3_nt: TGTGCCTGGAGTGGGGGCAGCAGCAATCAGCCCCAGCATTTT

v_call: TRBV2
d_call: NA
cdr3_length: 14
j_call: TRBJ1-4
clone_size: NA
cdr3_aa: CASREDADPEKLFF
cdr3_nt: TGTGCCAGCAGGGAGGATGCCGACCCTGAAAAACTGTTTTTT

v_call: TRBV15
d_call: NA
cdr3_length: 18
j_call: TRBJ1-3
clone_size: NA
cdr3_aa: CATSRDEGGRKAGNTIYF
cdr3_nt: TGTGCCACCAGCAGAGACGAGGGGGGCCGGAAAGCTGGAAACACCATATATTTT

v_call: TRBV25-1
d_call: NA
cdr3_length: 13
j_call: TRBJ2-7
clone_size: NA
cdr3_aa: CASSLLQGYEQYF
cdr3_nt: TGTGCCAGCAGCCTCCTACAGGGCTACGAGCAGTACTTC

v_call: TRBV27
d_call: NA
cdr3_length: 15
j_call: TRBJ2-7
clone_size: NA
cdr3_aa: CASSSKTGLEYEQYF
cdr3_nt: TGTGCCAGCAGTTCAAAGACAGGTTTGGAGTACGAGCAGTACTTC

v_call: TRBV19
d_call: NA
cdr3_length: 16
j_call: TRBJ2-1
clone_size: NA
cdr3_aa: CASSIERGDPYNEQFF
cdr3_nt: TGTGCCAGTAGTATAGAGCGAGGGGACCCCTACAATGAGCAGTTCTTC

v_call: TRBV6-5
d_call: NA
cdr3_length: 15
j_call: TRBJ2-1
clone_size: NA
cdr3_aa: CASSPSRDSYNEQFF
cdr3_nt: TGTGCCAGCAGCCCCTCCCGGGACTCCTACAATGAGCAGTTCTTC

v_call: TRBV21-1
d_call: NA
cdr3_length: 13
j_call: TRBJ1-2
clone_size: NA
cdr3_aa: CASSKVVFYGYTF
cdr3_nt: TGTGCCAGCAGCAAAGTAGTCTTCTATGGCTACACCTTC

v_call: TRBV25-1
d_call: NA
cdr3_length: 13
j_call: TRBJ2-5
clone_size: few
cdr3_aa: CASSGTAQETQYF
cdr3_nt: TGTGCCAGCAGTGGGACAGCCCAAGAGACCCAGTACTTC

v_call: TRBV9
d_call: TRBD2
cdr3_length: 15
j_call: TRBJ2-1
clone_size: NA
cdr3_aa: CASSVERESYNEQFF
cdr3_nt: TGTGCCAGCAGCGTAGAGCGGGAGAGCTACAATGAGCAGTTCTTC

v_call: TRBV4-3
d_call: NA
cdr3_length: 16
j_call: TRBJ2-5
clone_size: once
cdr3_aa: CASSQDRAFRAETQYF
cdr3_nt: TGCGCCAGCAGCCAAGATCGGGCGTTTCGAGCCGAGACCCAGTACTTC

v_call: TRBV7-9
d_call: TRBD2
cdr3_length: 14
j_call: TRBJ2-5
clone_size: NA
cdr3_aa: CASTSTGGPVTQYF
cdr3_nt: TGTGCCAGCACCTCAACGGGGGGGCCGGTGACCCAGTACTTC

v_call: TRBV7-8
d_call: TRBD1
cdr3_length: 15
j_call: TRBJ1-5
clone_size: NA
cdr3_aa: CASSLTTGTNQPQHF
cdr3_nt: TGTGCCAGCAGCCTCACGACAGGGACCAATCAGCCCCAGCATTTT

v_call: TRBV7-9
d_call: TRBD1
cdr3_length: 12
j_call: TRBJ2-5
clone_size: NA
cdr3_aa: CATGQDQETQYF
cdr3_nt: TGTGCCACCGGACAGGATCAAGAGACCCAGTACTTC

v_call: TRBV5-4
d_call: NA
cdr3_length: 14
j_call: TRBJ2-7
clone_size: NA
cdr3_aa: CASSYIPNTYEQYF
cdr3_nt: TGTGCCAGCAGCTATATTCCGAATACCTACGAGCAGTACTTC

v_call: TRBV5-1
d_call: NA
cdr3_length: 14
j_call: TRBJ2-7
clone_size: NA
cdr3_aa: CASRFRDGSYEQYF
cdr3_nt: TGCGCCAGCAGGTTCCGAGACGGGTCCTACGAGCAGTACTTC

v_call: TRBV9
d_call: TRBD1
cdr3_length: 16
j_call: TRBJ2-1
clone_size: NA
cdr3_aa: CASSSRQGSSYNEQFF
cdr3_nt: TGTGCCAGCAGCTCTAGACAGGGTAGCTCCTACAATGAGCAGTTCTTC

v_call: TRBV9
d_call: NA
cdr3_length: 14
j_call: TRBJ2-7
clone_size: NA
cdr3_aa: CASSRSGVSYEQYF
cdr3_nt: TGTGCCAGCAGCCGGTCGGGGGTCTCCTACGAGCAGTACTTC

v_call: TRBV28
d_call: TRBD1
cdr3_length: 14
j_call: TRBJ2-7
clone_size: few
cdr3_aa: CASSPPGQPFPQYF
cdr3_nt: TGTGCCAGCAGCCCCCCGGGACAGCCCTTTCCTCAGTACTTC

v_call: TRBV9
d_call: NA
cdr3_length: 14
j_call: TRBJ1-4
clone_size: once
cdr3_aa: CASSVTGSNEKLFF
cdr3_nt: TGTGCCAGCAGCGTTACAGGGTCTAATGAAAAACTGTTTTTT

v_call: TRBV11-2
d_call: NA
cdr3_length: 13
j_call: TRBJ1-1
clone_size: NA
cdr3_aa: CASSFERYTEAFF
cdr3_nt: TGTGCCAGCAGCTTCGAACGATACACTGAAGCTTTCTTT

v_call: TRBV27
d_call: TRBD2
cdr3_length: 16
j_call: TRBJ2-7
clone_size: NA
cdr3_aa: CASSFYGLAGTYEQYF
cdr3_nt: TGTGCCAGCAGTTTCTACGGACTAGCGGGGACCTACGAGCAGTACTTC

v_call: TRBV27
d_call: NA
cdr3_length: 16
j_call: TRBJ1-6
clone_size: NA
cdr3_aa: CASSLGPGALNSPLHF
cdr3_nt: TGTGCCAGCAGTTTGGGTCCGGGGGCCCTCAATTCACCCCTCCACTTT

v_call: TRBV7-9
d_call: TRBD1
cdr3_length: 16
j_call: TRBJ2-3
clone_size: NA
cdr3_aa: CASSSKQGVRPDTQYF
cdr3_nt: TGTGCCAGCAGCTCTAAACAGGGGGTGAGGCCAGATACGCAGTATTTT

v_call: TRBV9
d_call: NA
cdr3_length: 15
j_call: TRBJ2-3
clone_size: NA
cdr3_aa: CASSAHSGTADTQYF
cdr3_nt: TGTGCCAGCAGCGCCCATAGCGGAACGGCAGATACGCAGTATTTT

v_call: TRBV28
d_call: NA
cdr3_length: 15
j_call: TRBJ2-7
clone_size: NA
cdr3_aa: CASSLMGGRTYEQYF
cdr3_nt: TGTGCCAGCAGTTTAATGGGGGGGCGTACCTACGAGCAGTACTTC

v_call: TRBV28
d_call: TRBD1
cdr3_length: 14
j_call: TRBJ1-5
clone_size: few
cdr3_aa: CASSWTGPNQPQHF
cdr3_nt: TGTGCCAGCAGCTGGACAGGGCCCAATCAGCCCCAGCATTTT

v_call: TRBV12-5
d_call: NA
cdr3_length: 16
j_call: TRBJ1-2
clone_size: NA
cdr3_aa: CASGLRDEQGFYGYTF
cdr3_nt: TGTGCTAGTGGTTTACGCGATGAACAGGGTTTTTATGGCTACACCTTC

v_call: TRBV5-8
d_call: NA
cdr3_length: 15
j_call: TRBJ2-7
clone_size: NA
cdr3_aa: CASSLLPTETYEQYF
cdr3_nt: TGTGCCAGCAGCTTACTCCCGACAGAGACCTACGAGCAGTACTTC

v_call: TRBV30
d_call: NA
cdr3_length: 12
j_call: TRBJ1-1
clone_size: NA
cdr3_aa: CACRPMNTEAFF
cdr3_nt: TGTGCCTGCCGACCCATGAACACTGAAGCTTTCTTT

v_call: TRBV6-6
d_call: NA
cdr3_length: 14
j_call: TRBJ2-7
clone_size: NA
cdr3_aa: CASSYSSTNYEQYF
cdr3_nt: TGTGCCAGCAGTTACTCGTCGACAAATTACGAGCAGTACTTC

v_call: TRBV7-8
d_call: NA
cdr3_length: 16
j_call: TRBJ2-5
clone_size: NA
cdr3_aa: CASSPHDGGRQETQYF
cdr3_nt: TGTGCCAGCAGCCCGCACGACGGCGGAAGACAAGAGACCCAGTACTTC

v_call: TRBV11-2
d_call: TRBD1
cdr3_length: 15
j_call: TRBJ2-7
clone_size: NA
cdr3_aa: CASSTRRDRVHEQYF
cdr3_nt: TGTGCCAGCAGCACCCGCCGGGACAGGGTACACGAGCAGTACTTC

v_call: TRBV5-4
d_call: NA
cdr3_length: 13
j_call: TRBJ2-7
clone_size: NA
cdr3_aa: CASSLGPGGGLAF
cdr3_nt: TGTGCCAGCAGCTTGGGCCCTGGGGGGGGCCTTGCTTTC

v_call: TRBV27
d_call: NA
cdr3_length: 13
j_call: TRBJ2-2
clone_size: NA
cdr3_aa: CASSLWETGELFF
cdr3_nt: TGTGCCAGCAGTTTATGGGAGACCGGGGAGCTGTTTTTT

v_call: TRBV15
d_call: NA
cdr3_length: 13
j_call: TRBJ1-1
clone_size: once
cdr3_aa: CATSERRNTEAFF
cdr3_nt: TGTGCCACCAGTGAGAGGAGGAACACTGAAGCTTTCTTT

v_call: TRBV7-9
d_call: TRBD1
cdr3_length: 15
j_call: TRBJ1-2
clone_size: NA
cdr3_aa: CASSLAPGQGNGYTF
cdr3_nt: TGTGCCAGCAGCTTAGCGCCGGGACAGGGCAATGGCTACACCTTC

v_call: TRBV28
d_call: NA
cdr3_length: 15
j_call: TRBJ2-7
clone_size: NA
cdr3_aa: CASSMTSGTTYEQYF
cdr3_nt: TGTGCCAGCAGTATGACCTCAGGGACAACCTACGAGCAGTACTTC

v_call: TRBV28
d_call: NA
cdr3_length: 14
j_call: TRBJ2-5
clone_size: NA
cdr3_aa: CASSFVGGPETQYF
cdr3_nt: TGTGCCAGCAGTTTTGTTGGGGGGCCGGAGACCCAGTACTTC